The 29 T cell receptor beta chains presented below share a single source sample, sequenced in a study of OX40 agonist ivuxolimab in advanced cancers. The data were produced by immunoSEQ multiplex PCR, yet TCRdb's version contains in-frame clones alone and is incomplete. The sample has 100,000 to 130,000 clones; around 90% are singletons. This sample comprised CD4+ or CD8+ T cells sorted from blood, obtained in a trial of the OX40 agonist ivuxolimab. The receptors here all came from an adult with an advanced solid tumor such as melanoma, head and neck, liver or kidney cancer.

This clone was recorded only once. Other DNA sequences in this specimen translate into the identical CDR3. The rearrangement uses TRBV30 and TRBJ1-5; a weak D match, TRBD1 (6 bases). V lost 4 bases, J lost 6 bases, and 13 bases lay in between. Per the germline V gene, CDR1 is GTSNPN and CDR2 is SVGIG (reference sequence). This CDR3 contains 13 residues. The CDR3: CAWNGGAGQPQHF. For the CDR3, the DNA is TGTGCCTGGAATGGGGGGGCGGGTCAGCCCCAGCATTTT. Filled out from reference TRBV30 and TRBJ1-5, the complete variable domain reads SQTIHQWPATLVQPVGSPLSLECTVEGTSNPNLYWYRQAAGRGLQLLFYSVGIGQISSEVPQNLSASRPQDRQFILSSKKLLLSDSGFYLCAWNGGAGQPQHFGDGTRLSIL.

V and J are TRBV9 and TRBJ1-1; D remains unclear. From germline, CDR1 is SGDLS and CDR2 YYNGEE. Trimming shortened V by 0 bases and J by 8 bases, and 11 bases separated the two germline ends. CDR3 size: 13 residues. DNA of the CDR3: TGTGCCAGCAGCGTAGTAGAGGGAGGGGAAGCTTTCTTT. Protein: CASSVVEGGEAFF.

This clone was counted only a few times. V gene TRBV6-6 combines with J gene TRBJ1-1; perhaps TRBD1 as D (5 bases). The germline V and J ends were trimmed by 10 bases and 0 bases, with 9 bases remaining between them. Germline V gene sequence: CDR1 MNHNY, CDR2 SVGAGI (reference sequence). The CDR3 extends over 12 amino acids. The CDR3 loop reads CATVGVNTEAFF. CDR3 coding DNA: TGTGCCACCGTGGGGGTGAACACTGAAGCTTTCTTT.

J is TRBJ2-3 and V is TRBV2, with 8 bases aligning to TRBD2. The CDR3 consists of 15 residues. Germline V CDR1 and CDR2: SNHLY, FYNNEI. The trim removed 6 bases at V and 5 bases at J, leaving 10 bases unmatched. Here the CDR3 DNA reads TGTGCCAGCAGCCTAGCGGGTGAGGCAGGAGATACGCAGTATTTT. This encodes CASSLAGEAGDTQYF. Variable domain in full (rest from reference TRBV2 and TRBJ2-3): EPEVTQTPSHQVTQMGQEVILRCVPISNHLYFYWYRQILGQKVEFLVSFYNNEISEKSEIFDDQFSVERPDGSNFTLKIRSTKLEDSAMYFCASSLAGEAGDTQYFGPGTRLTVL.

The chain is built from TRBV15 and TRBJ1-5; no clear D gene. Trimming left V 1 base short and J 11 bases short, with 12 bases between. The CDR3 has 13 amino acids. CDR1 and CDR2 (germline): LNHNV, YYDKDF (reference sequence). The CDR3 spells CATSRGGPGAQHF. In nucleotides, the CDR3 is TGTGCCACCAGCAGAGGTGGACCTGGGGCCCAGCATTTT.

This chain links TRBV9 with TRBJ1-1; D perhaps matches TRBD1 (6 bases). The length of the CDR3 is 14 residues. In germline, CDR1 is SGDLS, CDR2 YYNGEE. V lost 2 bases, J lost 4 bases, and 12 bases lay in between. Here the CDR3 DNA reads TGTGCCAGCAGCGTGGGGGGGCTGGGCACTGAAGCTTTCTTT. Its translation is CASSVGGLGTEAFF.

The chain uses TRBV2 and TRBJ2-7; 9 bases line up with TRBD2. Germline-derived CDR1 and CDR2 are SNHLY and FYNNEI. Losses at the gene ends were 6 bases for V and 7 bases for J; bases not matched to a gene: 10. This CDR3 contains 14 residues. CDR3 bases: TGTGCCAGCAGGCGAGTAGCGGGGGCTGGAGAGCAGTACTTC. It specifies CASRRVAGAGEQYF.

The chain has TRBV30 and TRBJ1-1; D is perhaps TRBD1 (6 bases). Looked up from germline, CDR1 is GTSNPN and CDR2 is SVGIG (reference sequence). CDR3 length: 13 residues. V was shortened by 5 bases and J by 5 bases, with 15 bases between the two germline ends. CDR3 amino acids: CAWGVTGGTEAFF. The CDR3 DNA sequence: TGTGCCTGGGGAGTGACAGGAGGAACTGAAGCTTTCTTT.

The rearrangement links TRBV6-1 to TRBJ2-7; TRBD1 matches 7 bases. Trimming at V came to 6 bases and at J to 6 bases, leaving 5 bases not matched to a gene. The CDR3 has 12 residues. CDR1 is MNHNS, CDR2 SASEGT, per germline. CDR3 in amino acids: CASRQTGSEQYF. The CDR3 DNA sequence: TGTGCCAGCAGGCAGACAGGGTCCGAGCAGTACTTC.

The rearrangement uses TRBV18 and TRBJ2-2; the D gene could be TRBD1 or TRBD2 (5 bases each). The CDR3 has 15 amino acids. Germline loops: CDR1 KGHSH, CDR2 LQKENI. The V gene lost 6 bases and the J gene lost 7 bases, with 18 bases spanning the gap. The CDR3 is CASSSRDPGGGELFF. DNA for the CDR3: TGTGCCAGCTCTTCCCGGGACCCGGGTGGCGGGGAGCTGTTTTTT.

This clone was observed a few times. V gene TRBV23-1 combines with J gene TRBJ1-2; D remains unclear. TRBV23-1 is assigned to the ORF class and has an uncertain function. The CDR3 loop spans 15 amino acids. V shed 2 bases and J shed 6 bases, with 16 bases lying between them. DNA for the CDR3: TGCGCCAGCAGTCAAAATAGACGAGCTAGTAATGGCTACACCTTC. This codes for CASSQNRRASNGYTF.

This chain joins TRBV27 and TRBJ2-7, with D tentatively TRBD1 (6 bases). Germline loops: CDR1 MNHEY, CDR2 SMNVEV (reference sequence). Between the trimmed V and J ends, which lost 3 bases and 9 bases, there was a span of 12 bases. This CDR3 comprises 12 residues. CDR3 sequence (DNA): TGTGCCAGCAGTTTGGGTCAGGGGCGGCAGTACTTC. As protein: CASSLGQGRQYF.

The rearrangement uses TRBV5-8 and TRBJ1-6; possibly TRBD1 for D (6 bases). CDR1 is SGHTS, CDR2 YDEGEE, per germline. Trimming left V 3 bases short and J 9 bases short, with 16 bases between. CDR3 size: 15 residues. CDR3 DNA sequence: TGTGCCAGCAGCTCCCTCGGGGGGGCCGTTTCACCCCTCCACTTT. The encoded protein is CASSSLGGAVSPLHF.

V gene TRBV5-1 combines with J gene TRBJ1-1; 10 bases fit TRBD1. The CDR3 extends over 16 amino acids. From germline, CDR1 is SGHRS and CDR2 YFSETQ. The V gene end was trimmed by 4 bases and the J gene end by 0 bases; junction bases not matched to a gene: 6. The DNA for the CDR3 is TGCGCCAGCAGCGTCGACAGGGGGCAAATGAACACTGAAGCTTTCTTT. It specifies CASSVDRGQMNTEAFF.

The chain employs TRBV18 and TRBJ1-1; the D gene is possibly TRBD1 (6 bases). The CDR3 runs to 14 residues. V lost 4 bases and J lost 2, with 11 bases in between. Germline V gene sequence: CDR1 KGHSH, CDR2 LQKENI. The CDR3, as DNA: TGTGCCAGCTCACGGGGACAACTAAACACTGAAGCTTTCTTT. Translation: CASSRGQLNTEAFF.

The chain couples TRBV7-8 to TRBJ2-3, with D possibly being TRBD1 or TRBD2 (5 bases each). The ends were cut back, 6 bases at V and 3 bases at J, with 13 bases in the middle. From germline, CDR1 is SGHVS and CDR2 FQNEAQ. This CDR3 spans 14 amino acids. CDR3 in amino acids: CASSPQGVTDTQYF. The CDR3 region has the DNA TGTGCCAGCAGTCCCCAGGGAGTGACAGATACGCAGTATTTT.

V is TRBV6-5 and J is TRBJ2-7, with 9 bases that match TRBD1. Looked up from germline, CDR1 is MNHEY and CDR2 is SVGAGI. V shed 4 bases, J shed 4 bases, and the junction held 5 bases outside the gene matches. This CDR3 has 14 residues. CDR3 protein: CASSSGQGLYEQYF. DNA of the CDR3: TGTGCCAGCAGTTCAGGACAGGGGTTGTACGAGCAGTACTTC.

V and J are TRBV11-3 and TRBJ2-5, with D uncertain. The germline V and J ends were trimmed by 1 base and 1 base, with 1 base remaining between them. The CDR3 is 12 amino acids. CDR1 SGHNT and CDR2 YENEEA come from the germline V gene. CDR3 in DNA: TGTGCCAGCAGCTTAGGCCAAGAGACCCAGTACTTC. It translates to CASSLGQETQYF.

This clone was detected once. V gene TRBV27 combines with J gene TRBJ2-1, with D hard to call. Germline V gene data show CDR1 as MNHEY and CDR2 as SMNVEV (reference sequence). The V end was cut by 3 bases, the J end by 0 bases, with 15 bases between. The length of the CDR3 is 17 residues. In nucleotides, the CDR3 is TGTGCCAGCAGTTTCCGCCGCACTGCGGTCTCCTACAATGAGCAGTTCTTC. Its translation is CASSFRRTAVSYNEQFF.

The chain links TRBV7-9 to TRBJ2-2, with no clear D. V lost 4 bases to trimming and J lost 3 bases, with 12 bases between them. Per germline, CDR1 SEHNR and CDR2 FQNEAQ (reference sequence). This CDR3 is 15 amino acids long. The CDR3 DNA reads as TGTGCCAGCAGCTCAGACAAGCAATACACCGGGGAGCTGTTTTTT. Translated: CASSSDKQYTGELFF.

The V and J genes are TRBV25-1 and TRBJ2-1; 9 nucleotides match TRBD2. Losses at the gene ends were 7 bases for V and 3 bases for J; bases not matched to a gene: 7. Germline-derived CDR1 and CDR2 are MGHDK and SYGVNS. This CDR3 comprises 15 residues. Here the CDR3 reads CASMVAGEFYNEQFF. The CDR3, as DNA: TGTGCCAGCATGGTAGCGGGAGAATTCTACAATGAGCAGTTCTTC.

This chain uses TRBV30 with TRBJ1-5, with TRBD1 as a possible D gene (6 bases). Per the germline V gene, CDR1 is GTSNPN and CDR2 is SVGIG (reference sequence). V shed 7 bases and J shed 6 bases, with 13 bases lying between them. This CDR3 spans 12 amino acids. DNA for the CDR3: TGTGCCTATTCAGGGGCAACTCAGCCCCAGCATTTT. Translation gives CAYSGATQPQHF.

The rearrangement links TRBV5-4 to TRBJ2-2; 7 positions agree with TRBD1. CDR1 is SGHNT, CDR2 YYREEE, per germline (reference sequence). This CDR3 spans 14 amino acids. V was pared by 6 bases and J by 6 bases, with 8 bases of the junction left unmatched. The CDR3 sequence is CASTQQGQAGELFF. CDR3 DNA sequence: TGTGCCAGCACCCAACAAGGACAGGCCGGGGAGCTGTTTTTT. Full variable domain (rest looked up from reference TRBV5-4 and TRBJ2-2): ETGVTQSPTHLIKTRGQQVTLRCSSQSGHNTVSWYQQALGQGPQFIFQYYREEENGRGNFPPRFSGLQFPNYSSELNVNALELDDSALYLCASTQQGQAGELFFGEGSRLTVL.

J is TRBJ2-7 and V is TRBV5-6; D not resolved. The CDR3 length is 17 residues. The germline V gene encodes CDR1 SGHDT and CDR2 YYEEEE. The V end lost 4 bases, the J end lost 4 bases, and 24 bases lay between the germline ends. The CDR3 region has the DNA TGTGCCAGCAGCCTGACGAGTAGGGTATTGGATTCGTACGAGCAGTACTTC. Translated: CASSLTSRVLDSYEQYF.

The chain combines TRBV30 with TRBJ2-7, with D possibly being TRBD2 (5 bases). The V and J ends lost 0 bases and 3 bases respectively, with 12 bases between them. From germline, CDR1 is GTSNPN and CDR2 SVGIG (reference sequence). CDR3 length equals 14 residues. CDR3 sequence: CAWSVGSFGYEQYF. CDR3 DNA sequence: TGTGCCTGGAGTGTGGGGAGTTTCGGCTACGAGCAGTACTTC.

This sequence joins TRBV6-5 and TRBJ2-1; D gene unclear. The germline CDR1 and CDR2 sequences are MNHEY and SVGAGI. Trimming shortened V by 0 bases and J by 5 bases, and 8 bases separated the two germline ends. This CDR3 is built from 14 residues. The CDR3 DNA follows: TGTGCCAGCAGTTACTCGAAGCGAAACAATGAGCAGTTCTTC. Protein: CASSYSKRNNEQFF.

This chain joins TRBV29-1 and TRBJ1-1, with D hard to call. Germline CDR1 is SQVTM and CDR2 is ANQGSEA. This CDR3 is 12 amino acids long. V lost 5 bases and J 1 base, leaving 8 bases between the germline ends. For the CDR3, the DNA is TGCAGCGTTCACCGGGGGAACACTGAAGCTTTCTTT. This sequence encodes CSVHRGNTEAFF.

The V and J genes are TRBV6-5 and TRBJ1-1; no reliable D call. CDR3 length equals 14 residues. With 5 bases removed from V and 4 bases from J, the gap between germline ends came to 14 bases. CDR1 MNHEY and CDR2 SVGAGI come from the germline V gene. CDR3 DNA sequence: TGTGCCAGCAGTGTTAACCGGTTGAGCACTGAAGCTTTCTTT. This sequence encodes CASSVNRLSTEAFF.

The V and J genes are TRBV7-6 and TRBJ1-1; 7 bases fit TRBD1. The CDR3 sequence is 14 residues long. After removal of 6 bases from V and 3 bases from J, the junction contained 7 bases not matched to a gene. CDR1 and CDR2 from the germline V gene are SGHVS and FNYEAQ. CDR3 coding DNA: TGTGCCAGCAGTTCCACAGGGGAGTACACTGAAGCTTTCTTT. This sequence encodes CASSSTGEYTEAFF. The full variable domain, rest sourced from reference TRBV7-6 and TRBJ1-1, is GAGVSQSPRYKVTKRGQDVALRCDPISGHVSLYWYRQALGQGPEFLTYFNYEAQQDKSGLPNDRFSAERPEGSISTLTIQRTEQRDSAMYRCASSSTGEYTEAFFGQGTRLTVV.